The entry below describes one TCR beta chain. It lacks a known antigen. Base quality data are lacking; no much larger clone is found one base away. Distinct nucleotide sequences in the sample also encode this CDR3. This sample was taken from a study of blood T cell repertoires in COVID-19 (dated by TCRdb to about 2020). About the investigation overall: The collaborator samples originated in the United States, Italy and Spain and spanned the acute and convalescent phases of COVID-19. The prospective study material was composed of cDNA or gDNA derived from T cells, B-cell-depleted T cells, or PBMCs. Subjects who had been exposed to COVID-19, were actively infected with it, or had recovered from it provided the deeply sampled blood TCRbeta repertoires that made up the dataset. A freely available public database, intended as a resource for researchers studying the immune response to SARS-CoV-2, is where the repertoires were released. Samples were obtained from the ongoing ImmuneRACE study (first 160 participants) and from roughly 1,300 subjects provided by 6 global collaborators. A de-identified subject ID, COVID-19 status, age in years and sex were almost always included in the sample metadata. Where available, HLA class I and class II types were taken from metadata supplied by the sample provider and were not determined by assay-based typing.

The germline V gene yields SGHRS for CDR1 and YFSETQ for CDR2. The CDR3, from cysteine to phenylalanine, totals 14 residues. The only DNA kept is the CDR3, 42 bases in frame from the first base. V is pruned by 0 bases and J by 3 bases, leaving 0 bases of the junction without a gene match. The study at large found these results: The quantity of clinical and demographic metadata differed by source and by participant and was supplied without curation.

The immunoSEQ Assay, a bias-controlled multiplex PCR, was used to amplify TCRbeta CDR3 regions from genomic DNA. The authors' analysis ran thus. Nucleated cell counts per sample were estimated from amplification of reference gene primers within the assay. To quantify the absolute abundance of each unique TCRbeta CDR3 rearrangement, sequence reads were collapsed and filtered. For each sample, productive Simpson clonality was calculated as the square root of Simpson's diversity index across productive rearrangements. What TCRdb holds here is the immuneACCESS table cut down to in-frame rearrangements. Part of the clones is not present; checked against another copy, under half of the missing clones reflect an unresolved V gene, and the others are unexplained. V and J calls and clone size come straight from that table; D and trimming were deduced from the DNA. For this sample the table gives around 140,000 clones, of which over 70% were detected only once. Clones ranked in the top ten supply 1.9% of the sample.

Each collaborating institution followed its own protocols to collect whole blood in K2EDTA tubes. For TCRbeta analysis, collaborator samples were shipped as frozen whole blood, as isolated PBMCs, or as DNA extracted from either sample type. The sequence is built from TRBV5-1 and TRBJ2-1, with 7 bases matching TRBD2. This TCR was recovered from an older woman with acute or convalescent COVID-19. Input material: peripheral blood. The DNA reads TGCGCCAGCAGCTTGGGGACTAGCTACAATGAGCAGTTCTTC. Translated, it reads CASSLGTSYNEQFF.